This is a list of T cell receptor beta chains from one sample in a study of radiation and T cells in renal cell carcinoma. Some clones are missing from TCRdb's copy, which holds only in-frame ones; the method was immunoSEQ multiplex PCR. The sample has tens of thousands of clones, around three quarters seen once; the top ten hold 25% to 35%. Material: blood, obtained from a patient whose treatment included radiotherapy and nephrectomy. These receptors originate from a woman aged 70 to 79 with renal cell carcinoma. The CDR3 runs from the conserved cysteine through the conserved F or W. D genes are given only for firm matches. Where a row states a size, it is once, few, many or the class of an expanded clone; other rows omit it.

d_call	clone_size	v_call	j_call	cdr3_aa	cdr3_nt
.	once	TRBV27	TRBJ1-1	CASRSAGLESTEAFF	TGTGCCAGCAGATCCGCGGGGCTGGAGAGCACTGAAGCTTTCTTT
TRBD1	.	TRBV27	TRBJ2-4	CASSEGQVNGKNIQYF	TGTGCCAGCAGTGAGGGACAGGTTAATGGCAAAAACATTCAGTACTTC
TRBD2	.	TRBV27	TRBJ2-7	CASSFAGGYEQYF	TGTGCCAGCAGTTTTGCGGGGGGGTACGAGCAGTACTTC
TRBD2	.	TRBV27	TRBJ2-1	CASTLAYGLAGGPEQFF	TGTGCCAGCACCCTGGCCTATGGACTAGCGGGGGGGCCCGAGCAGTTCTTC
TRBD1	.	TRBV11-1	TRBJ1-1	CASSLGQTNTEAFF	TGTGCCAGCAGCCTGGGACAGACAAACACTGAAGCTTTCTTT
.	.	TRBV6-6	TRBJ2-3	CASSYTGVEDTQYF	TGTGCCAGCAGTTACACCGGGGTTGAAGATACGCAGTATTTT
TRBD1	.	TRBV30	TRBJ1-5	CGWGGQGGNQPQHF	TGTGGCTGGGGGGGACAGGGTGGCAATCAGCCCCAGCATTTT
TRBD1	.	TRBV18	TRBJ1-1	CASSPPGTGGSMNTEAFF	TGTGCCAGCTCACCGCCCGGGACAGGGGGCTCCATGAACACTGAAGCTTTCTTT
.	.	TRBV21-1	TRBJ2-5	CASSPRDQGETQYF	TGTGCCAGCAGTCCCCGGGACCAGGGGGAGACCCAGTACTTC
.	.	TRBV2	TRBJ2-1	CASSDRTTTDSYNEQFF	TGTGCCAGCAGCGACAGGACAACCACGGATTCCTACAATGAGCAGTTCTTC
.	.	TRBV2	TRBJ1-6	CASSSDSPLHF	TGTGCCAGCTCCTCCGATTCACCCCTCCACTTT
.	once	TRBV6-5	TRBJ2-7	CASRSGLEQYF	TGTGCCAGCAGATCAGGGCTCGAGCAGTACTTC
.	.	TRBV4-1	TRBJ1-2	CASSQIANYGYTF	TGCGCCAGCAGCCAGATAGCTAACTATGGCTACACCTTC
.	.	TRBV2	TRBJ1-4	CASSEALSPSTNEKLFF	TGTGCCAGCAGTGAAGCGCTTAGCCCCTCAACTAATGAAAAACTGTTTTTT
TRBD1	few	TRBV7-8	TRBJ1-4	CASSLVVGGVGEKLFF	TGTGCCAGCAGCTTAGTGGTAGGGGGCGTAGGCGAAAAACTGTTTTTT
.	few	TRBV14	TRBJ2-3	CASSPVAATRSTDTQYF	TGTGCCAGCAGCCCGGTAGCGGCGACAAGGAGCACAGATACGCAGTATTTT
TRBD1	.	TRBV5-1	TRBJ2-7	CASSPGQGFTYEQYF	TGCGCCAGCAGCCCGGGACAGGGGTTCACCTACGAGCAGTACTTC
.	.	TRBV11-2	TRBJ1-5	CASSLDSHQPQHF	TGTGCCAGCAGCTTAGACAGTCATCAGCCCCAGCATTTT
.	.	TRBV19	TRBJ2-3	CASSRDNSAVDTQYF	TGTGCCAGTAGTAGAGACAACAGCGCTGTTGATACGCAGTATTTT
.	.	TRBV19	TRBJ2-4	CASSMSGRLGDIQYF	TGTGCCAGTAGTATGTCCGGACGGCTGGGGGACATTCAGTACTTC
.	.	TRBV27	TRBJ1-1	CASSLGPPGTEAFF	TGTGCCAGCAGTTTAGGACCGCCCGGCACTGAAGCTTTCTTT
.	.	TRBV5-5	TRBJ2-3	CASSWAVSGVDTQYF	TGTGCCAGCAGCTGGGCCGTCTCAGGAGTCGATACGCAGTATTTT
.	.	TRBV2	TRBJ2-5	CASSDSLGLGLETQYF	TGTGCCAGCAGCGATAGTCTAGGTTTAGGGTTAGAGACCCAGTACTTC
.	.	TRBV7-9	TRBJ2-3	CASSEDRNTQYF	TGTGCCAGCAGCGAGGACCGCAATACGCAGTATTTT
.	.	TRBV28	TRBJ1-5	CASSPLGNQPQHF	TGTGCCAGCAGTCCCCTAGGCAATCAGCCCCAGCATTTT
TRBD1	.	TRBV5-1	TRBJ2-2	CASSATGGIGGELFF	TGCGCCAGCAGCGCCACAGGGGGTATAGGCGGGGAGCTGTTTTTT
TRBD1	.	TRBV5-1	TRBJ1-3	CASSDQGAPGNTIYF	TGCGCCAGCAGCGATCAGGGGGCGCCTGGAAACACCATATATTTT
.	.	TRBV25-1	TRBJ1-1	CASTLGPQGNTEAFF	TGTGCCAGCACCCTAGGCCCACAGGGGAACACTGAAGCTTTCTTT
TRBD2	.	TRBV5-6	TRBJ2-2	CASHLAGSYTGELFF	TGTGCCAGCCACCTAGCGGGGTCATACACCGGGGAGCTGTTTTTT
TRBD2	.	TRBV6-5	TRBJ2-5	CASSPLRGGRETQYF	TGTGCCAGCAGTCCTCTGCGGGGGGGCCGGGAGACCCAGTACTTC
TRBD1	.	TRBV7-6	TRBJ2-1	CASSLDRGTYNEQFF	TGTGCCAGCAGCCTAGACAGGGGAACCTACAATGAGCAGTTCTTC
.	.	TRBV27	TRBJ2-7	CASSLGNSYEQYF	TGTGCCAGCAGTTTAGGGAACTCCTACGAGCAGTACTTC
.	.	TRBV15	TRBJ1-1	CATSRDDVAGTEAFF	TGTGCCACCAGCAGAGATGACGTCGCGGGCACTGAAGCTTTCTTT
.	.	TRBV7-9	TRBJ2-5	CASSTGIETQYF	TGTGCCAGCAGCACAGGGATAGAGACCCAGTACTTC
.	.	TRBV13	TRBJ1-5	CASSLGGPAARPRHF	TGTGCCAGCAGCTTAGGGGGGCCTGCGGCCAGGCCCAGGCATTTT
.	once	TRBV7-9	TRBJ2-1	CASSLLLASLDEQFF	TGTGCCAGCAGCTTACTGTTAGCTTCGTTAGATGAGCAGTTCTTC